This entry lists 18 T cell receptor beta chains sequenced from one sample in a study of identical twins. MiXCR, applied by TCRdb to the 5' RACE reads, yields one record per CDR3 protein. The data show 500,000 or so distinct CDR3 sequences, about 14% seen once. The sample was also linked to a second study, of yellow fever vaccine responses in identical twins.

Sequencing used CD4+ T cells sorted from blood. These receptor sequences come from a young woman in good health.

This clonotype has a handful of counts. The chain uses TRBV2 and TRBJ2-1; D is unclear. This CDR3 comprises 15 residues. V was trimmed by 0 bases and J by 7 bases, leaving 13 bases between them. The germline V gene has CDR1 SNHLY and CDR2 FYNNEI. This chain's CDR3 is CASSEAARKGNEQFF. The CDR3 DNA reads TGTGCCAGCAGTGAAGCGGCCCGAAAGGGAAATGAGCAGTTCTTC.

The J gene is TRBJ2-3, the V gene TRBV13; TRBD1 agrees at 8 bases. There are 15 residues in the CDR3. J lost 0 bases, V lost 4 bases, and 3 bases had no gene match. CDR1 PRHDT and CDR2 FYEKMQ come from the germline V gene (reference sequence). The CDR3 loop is CASSWGQASTDTQYF. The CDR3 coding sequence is TGTGCCAGCAGCTGGGGACAGGCTAGCACAGATACGCAGTATTTT.

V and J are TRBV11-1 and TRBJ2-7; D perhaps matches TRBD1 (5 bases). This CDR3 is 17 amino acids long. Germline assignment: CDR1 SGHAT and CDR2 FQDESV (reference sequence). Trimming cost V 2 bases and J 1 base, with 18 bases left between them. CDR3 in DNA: TGTGCCAGCAGCTTACCAGCTCAGGGTCTTGCTTCCTACGAGCAGTACTTC. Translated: CASSLPAQGLASYEQYF. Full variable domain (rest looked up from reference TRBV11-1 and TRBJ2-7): EAEVAQSPRYKITEKSQAVAFWCDPISGHATLYWYRQILGQGPELLVQFQDESVVDDSQLPKDRFSAERLKGVDSTLKIQPAELGDSAMYLCASSLPAQGLASYEQYFGPGTRLTVT.

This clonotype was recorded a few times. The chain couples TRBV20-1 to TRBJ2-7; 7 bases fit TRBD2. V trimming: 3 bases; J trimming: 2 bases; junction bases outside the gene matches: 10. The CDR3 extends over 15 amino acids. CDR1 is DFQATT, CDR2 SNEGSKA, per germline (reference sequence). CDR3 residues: CSASSLASGAYEQYF. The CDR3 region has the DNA TGCAGTGCTAGTTCCCTTGCTAGCGGAGCCTACGAGCAGTACTTC.

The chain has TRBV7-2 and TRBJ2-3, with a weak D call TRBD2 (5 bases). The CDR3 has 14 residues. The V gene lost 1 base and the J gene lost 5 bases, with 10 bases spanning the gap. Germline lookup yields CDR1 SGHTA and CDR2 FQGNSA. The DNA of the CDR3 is TGTGCCAGCAGCTTAGGATTCGGGGAAGATACGCAGTATTTT. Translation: CASSLGFGEDTQYF.

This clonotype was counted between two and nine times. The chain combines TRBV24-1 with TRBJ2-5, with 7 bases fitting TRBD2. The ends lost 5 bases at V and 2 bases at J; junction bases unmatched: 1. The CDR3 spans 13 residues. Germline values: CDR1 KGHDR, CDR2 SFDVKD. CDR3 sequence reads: CATSAGGQETQYF. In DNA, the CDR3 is TGTGCCACCAGTGCCGGGGGGCAAGAGACCCAGTACTTC.

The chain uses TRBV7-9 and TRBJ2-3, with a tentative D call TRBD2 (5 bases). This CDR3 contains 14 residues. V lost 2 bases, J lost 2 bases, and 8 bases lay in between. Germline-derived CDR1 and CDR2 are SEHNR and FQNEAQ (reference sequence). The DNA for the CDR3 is TGTGCCAGCAGCTTACCGAGGGCCACAGATACGCAGTATTTT. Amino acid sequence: CASSLPRATDTQYF.

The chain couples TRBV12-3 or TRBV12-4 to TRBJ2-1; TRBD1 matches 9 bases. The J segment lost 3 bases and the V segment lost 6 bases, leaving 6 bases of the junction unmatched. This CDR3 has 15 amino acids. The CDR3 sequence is CASSPGTGFYNEQFF. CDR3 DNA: TGTGCCAGCAGCCCCGGGACAGGGTTCTACAATGAGCAGTTCTTC.

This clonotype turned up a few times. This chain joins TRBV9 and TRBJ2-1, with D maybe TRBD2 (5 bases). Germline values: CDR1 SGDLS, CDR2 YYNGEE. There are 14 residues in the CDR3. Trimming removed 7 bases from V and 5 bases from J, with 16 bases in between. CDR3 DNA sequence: TGTGCCAGCGAGTCTAGCAGTACCCACAATGAGCAGTTCTTC. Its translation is CASESSSTHNEQFF.

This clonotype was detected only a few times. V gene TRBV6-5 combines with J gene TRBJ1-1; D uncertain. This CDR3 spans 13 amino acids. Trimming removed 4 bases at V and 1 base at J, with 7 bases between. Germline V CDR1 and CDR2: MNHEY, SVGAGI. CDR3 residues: CASSFGPNTEAFF. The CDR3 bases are TGTGCCAGCAGTTTTGGACCGAACACTGAAGCTTTCTTT.

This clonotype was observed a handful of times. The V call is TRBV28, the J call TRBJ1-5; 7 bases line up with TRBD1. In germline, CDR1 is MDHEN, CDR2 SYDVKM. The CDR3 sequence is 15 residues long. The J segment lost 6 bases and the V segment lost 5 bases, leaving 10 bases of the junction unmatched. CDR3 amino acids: CASSPRRGSGQPQHF. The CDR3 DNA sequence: TGTGCCAGCAGTCCACGCAGGGGGTCGGGTCAGCCCCAGCATTTT. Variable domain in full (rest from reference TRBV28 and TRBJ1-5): DVKVTQSSRYLVKRTGEKVFLECVQDMDHENMFWYRQDPGLGLRLIYFSYDVKMKEKGDIPEGYSVSREKKERFSLILESASTNQTSMYLCASSPRRGSGQPQHFGDGTRLSIL.

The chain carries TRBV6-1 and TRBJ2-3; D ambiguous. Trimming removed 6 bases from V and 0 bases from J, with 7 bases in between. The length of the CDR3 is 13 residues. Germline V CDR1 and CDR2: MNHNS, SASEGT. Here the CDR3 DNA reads TGTGCCAGCAGAATGGAGAGCACAGATACGCAGTATTTT. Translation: CASRMESTDTQYF.

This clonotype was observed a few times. This CDR3 is CASSPVVGYNEQFF. The CDR3 DNA sequence: TGTGCCAGCAGCCCGGTAGTAGGTTACAATGAGCAGTTCTTC. This chain uses TRBV9 with TRBJ2-1; D gene unclear. The CDR3 loop spans 14 amino acids. Looked up from germline, CDR1 is SGDLS and CDR2 is YYNGEE. Trimming took 4 bases from V and 4 from J, leaving 12 bases between them.

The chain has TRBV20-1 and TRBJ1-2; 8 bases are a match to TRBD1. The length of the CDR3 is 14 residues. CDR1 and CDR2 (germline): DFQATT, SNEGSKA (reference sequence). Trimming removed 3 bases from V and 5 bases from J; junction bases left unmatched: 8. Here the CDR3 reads CSASAGTGEYGYTF. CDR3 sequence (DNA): TGCAGTGCTAGCGCCGGGACAGGAGAATATGGCTACACCTTC.

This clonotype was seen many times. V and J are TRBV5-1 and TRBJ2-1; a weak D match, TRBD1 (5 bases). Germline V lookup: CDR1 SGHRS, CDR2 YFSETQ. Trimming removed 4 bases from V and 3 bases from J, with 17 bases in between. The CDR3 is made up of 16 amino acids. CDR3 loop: CASSSAGFQNYNEQFF. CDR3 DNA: TGCGCCAGCAGCAGCGCAGGGTTCCAGAACTACAATGAGCAGTTCTTC.

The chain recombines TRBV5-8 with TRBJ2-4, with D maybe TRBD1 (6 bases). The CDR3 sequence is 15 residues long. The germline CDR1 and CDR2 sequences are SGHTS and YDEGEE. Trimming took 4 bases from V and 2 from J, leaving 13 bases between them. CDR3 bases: TGTGCCAGCAGCCCCCGGGACAAACCCAAAAACATTCAGTACTTC. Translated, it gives CASSPRDKPKNIQYF.

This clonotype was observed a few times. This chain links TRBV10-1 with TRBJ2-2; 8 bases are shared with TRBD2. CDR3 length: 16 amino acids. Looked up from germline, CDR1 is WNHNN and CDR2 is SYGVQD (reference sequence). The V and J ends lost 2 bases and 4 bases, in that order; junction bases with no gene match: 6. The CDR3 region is CASSENSGIGTGELFF. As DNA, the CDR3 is TGCGCCAGCAGTGAGAATAGCGGGATAGGCACCGGGGAGCTGTTTTTT.

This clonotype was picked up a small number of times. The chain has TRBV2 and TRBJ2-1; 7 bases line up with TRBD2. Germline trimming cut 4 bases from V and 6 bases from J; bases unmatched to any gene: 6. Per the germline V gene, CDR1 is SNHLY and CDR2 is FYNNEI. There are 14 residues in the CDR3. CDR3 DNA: TGTGCCAGCAGTGGACTAGCAGCGTCCAATGAGCAGTTCTTC. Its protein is CASSGLAASNEQFF.